The T cell receptor (beta chain) under discussion was sequenced for a study of T-cell memory formation after mild COVID-19. This clonotype appeared a few times. The CDR3 totals 15 residues. Trimming took off 3 bases at V and 0 bases at J, with 9 bases between the two ends. TCRdb processed the 5' RACE reads anew with MiXCR; each CDR3 protein has one entry. The sample lists a few hundred thousand distinct CDR3 sequences; 15% to 20% were seen once. The receptor was derived from a young man who had mild COVID-19 (a few samples of this study predate the infection). Cell type and time point are not known. The source material was PBMCs or a T cell subset sorted from them (not recorded which). The chain joins TRBV12-3 or TRBV12-4 to TRBJ1-5, with D hard to call. The CDR3 loop reads CASSFDGRSNQPQHF. In DNA form, the CDR3 reads TGTGCCAGCAGTTTCGACGGACGTAGCAATCAGCCCCAGCATTTT.